The 30 T cell receptor beta chains given below trace back to one sample, sequenced in a study of blood T cell repertoires in COVID-19. Sequencing used immunoSEQ multiplex PCR; TCRdb keeps in-frame clones, though not all of them. The data contain 150,000 to 200,000 clones, under 85% of them singletons. Sequencing used peripheral blood. The receptors originated from a man aged 55 to 70 with active or convalescent COVID-19.

This chain joins TRBV5-6 and TRBJ2-7; D perhaps matches TRBD2 (6 bases). This CDR3 is 14 amino acids long. Germline V gene lookup returns CDR1 SGHDT and CDR2 YYEEEE. V was shortened by 2 bases and J by 2 bases, with 11 bases between the two germline ends. In DNA, the CDR3 is TGTGCCAGCAGCTTTCCGGGAGTCCCCTACGAGCAGTACTTC. This codes for CASSFPGVPYEQYF.

This rearrangement joins TRBV9 to TRBJ2-2; 10 bases fit TRBD2. The CDR3 is 16 amino acids. The V and J ends lost 4 bases and 6 bases, in that order; junction bases with no gene match: 9. The germline V gene has CDR1 SGDLS and CDR2 YYNGEE. In DNA form, the CDR3 reads TGTGCCAGCAGCAGGACTTCGCTAGCGGGAGCCGGGGAGCTGTTTTTT. This codes for CASSRTSLAGAGELFF.

The gene calls are TRBV19 and TRBJ2-1; TRBD2 agrees at 9 bases. Unmatched junction bases numbered 6, after V lost 1 base and J lost 8 bases. Germline V gene lookup returns CDR1 LNHDA and CDR2 SQIVND (reference sequence). There are 15 residues in the CDR3. CDR3 sequence (DNA): TGTGCCAGTAGTATAGGGAGTAGCGGGAGTCATGAGCAGTTCTTC. This gives the protein CASSIGSSGSHEQFF.

The rearrangement joins TRBV9 to TRBJ1-3; D not resolved. The germline gives CDR1 SGDLS, CDR2 YYNGEE. This CDR3 spans 15 amino acids. V was clipped by 4 bases and J by 0 bases, with 11 bases between them. DNA of the CDR3: TGTGCCAGCAGCACCACAGTCGACTCTGGAAACACCATATATTTT. It specifies CASSTTVDSGNTIYF.

The chain is built from TRBV7-8 and TRBJ2-1; a weak D match, TRBD2 (5 bases). V shed 5 bases and J shed 7 bases, with 9 bases lying between them. Germline loops: CDR1 SGHVS, CDR2 FQNEAQ. The CDR3 loop spans 12 amino acids. The CDR3 nucleotides read TGTGCCAGCAGCCAAACTAGAAATGAGCAGTTCTTC. As protein: CASSQTRNEQFF.

Regarding this clone: The identical CDR3 is also encoded by other nucleotide sequences in the sample. The J gene is TRBJ1-5, the V gene TRBV3-1 (or the pseudogene TRBV3-2); maybe TRBD1 (5 bases). The CDR3 has 15 amino acids. Germline V gene sequence: CDR1 LGHDT, CDR2 YNNKEL (reference sequence). Trimming shortened V by 1 base and J by 6 bases, and 13 bases separated the two germline ends. CDR3 nucleotide sequence: TGTGCCAGCAGCCAAGGGCGGGGGGGAAGTCAGCCCCAGCATTTT. It specifies CASSQGRGGSQPQHF.

The chain links TRBV11-2 to TRBJ1-2; D gene unclear. Deletions cut 0 bases from V and 4 bases from J, with 15 bases between. Per the germline V gene, CDR1 is SGHAT and CDR2 is FQNNGV. The CDR3 is 16 residues long. CDR3 residues: CASSLDLLGGSYGYTF. DNA of the CDR3: TGTGCCAGCAGCTTAGATCTTCTTGGAGGGTCCTATGGCTACACCTTC. The full variable domain, its missing parts supplied by reference TRBV11-2 and TRBJ1-2, is EAGVAQSPRYKIIEKRQSVAFWCNPISGHATLYWYQQILGQGPKLLIQFQNNGVVDDSQLPKDRFSAERLKGVDSTLKIQPAKLEDSAVYLCASSLDLLGGSYGYTFGSGTRLTVV.

The V call is TRBV2, the J call TRBJ1-2; possible D gene TRBD1, 6 bases. CDR1 SNHLY and CDR2 FYNNEI come from the germline V gene. Trimming took 6 bases from V and 2 from J, leaving 19 bases between them. This CDR3 contains 16 residues. CDR3 DNA sequence: TGTGCCAGCAGCCTTTATTCAGGGGCTCTCAACTATGGCTACACCTTC. Residues: CASSLYSGALNYGYTF.

The CDR3 sequence: CASSLGALPSGANVLTF. The CDR3 region has the DNA TGTGCCAGCAGCTTGGGGGCGCTCCCCTCTGGGGCCAACGTCCTGACTTTC. The chain carries TRBV5-6 and TRBJ2-6; D not resolved. Germline CDR1 is SGHDT and CDR2 is YYEEEE. The V gene lost 0 bases and the J gene lost 0 bases, with 10 bases spanning the gap. CDR3 size: 17 residues.

The rearrangement uses TRBV15 and TRBJ2-1, with 7 nucleotides matching TRBD1. The V gene's germline CDR1 is LNHNV and CDR2 YYDKDF (reference sequence). The CDR3 runs to 15 residues. The junction had 9 bases not matched to a gene; V was cut back by 3 bases and J by 7 bases. The CDR3 reads CATSSYKQGTNEQFF. The CDR3 nucleotides are TGTGCCACCAGCAGTTATAAACAGGGGACGAATGAGCAGTTCTTC.

This CDR3 is CASRQGLASRNEQFF. CDR3 sequence (DNA): TGTGCCAGCAGACAGGGACTAGCAAGTAGGAATGAGCAGTTCTTC. The chain carries TRBV2 and TRBJ2-1, with 9 nucleotides matching TRBD2. Per germline, CDR1 SNHLY and CDR2 FYNNEI. With V trimmed by 6 bases and J by 7 bases, 10 bases remained unmatched. The CDR3 length is 15 residues.

The rearrangement joins TRBV7-8 to TRBJ2-1, with 9 bases that match TRBD2. This CDR3 spans 16 amino acids. Germline V gene lookup returns CDR1 SGHVS and CDR2 FQNEAQ. V trimming: 6 bases; J trimming: 3 bases; junction bases outside the gene matches: 9. This CDR3 reads CASSLTRLADYNEQFF. The CDR3 coding sequence is TGTGCCAGCAGTTTAACTCGACTAGCGGACTACAATGAGCAGTTCTTC.

This clone was detected only a few times. The chain joins TRBV2 to TRBJ2-3, with 9 bases that match TRBD2. V gave up 3 bases and J gave up 4 bases; unmatched junction bases: 5. From germline, CDR1 is SNHLY and CDR2 FYNNEI. CDR3 length: 15 amino acids. The DNA of the CDR3 is TGTGCCAGCAGTGAGGGCGGGAGGGCGGCAGATACGCAGTATTTT. Translating it yields CASSEGGRAADTQYF.

The chain links TRBV18 to TRBJ2-7; D might be TRBD1 (5 bases). This CDR3 has 13 amino acids. Looked up from germline, CDR1 is KGHSH and CDR2 is LQKENI. V shed 2 bases and J shed 7 bases, with 12 bases lying between them. The CDR3, as DNA: TGTGCCAGCTCACCATTGCAGGGTGGGGAGCAGTACTTC. Its protein is CASSPLQGGEQYF.

The CDR3 region is CASSLSGLWDRRSYEQYF. DNA of the CDR3: TGTGCCAGCAGTTTATCTGGTTTATGGGACAGGAGATCCTACGAGCAGTACTTC. The rearrangement links TRBV27 to TRBJ2-7; 8 bases agree with TRBD1. CDR3 length: 18 amino acids. CDR1 is MNHEY, CDR2 SMNVEV, per germline (reference sequence). After removal of 0 bases from V and 1 base from J, the junction contained 11 bases not matched to a gene.

This rearrangement joins TRBV27 to TRBJ2-5; the D gene is possibly TRBD1 (5 bases). The CDR3 runs to 14 residues. Germline V CDR1 and CDR2: MNHEY, SMNVEV (reference sequence). V was trimmed by 0 bases and J by 7 bases, leaving 12 bases between them. CDR3 sequence reads: CASSLSGVSRTQYF. The CDR3 region has the DNA TGTGCCAGCAGTTTATCAGGGGTTTCCCGGACCCAGTACTTC.

V is TRBV27 and J is TRBJ1-1, with D possibly TRBD1 on 6 matching bases. Trimming took 2 bases from V and 4 from J, leaving 11 bases between them. The CDR3 is made up of 14 amino acids. Germline V gene sequence: CDR1 MNHEY, CDR2 SMNVEV (reference sequence). In DNA form, the CDR3 reads TGTGCCAGCAGTTTAGTAGGGGGTGCCACTGAAGCTTTCTTT. Translated, it gives CASSLVGGATEAFF.

The chain recombines TRBV4-1 with TRBJ2-5; 11 bases fit TRBD2. The germline gives CDR1 MGHRA, CDR2 YSYEKL. J lost 0 bases, V lost 4 bases, and 4 bases had no gene match. This CDR3 comprises 16 residues. CDR3 bases: TGCGCCAGCAGCCTACCGACTAGCGGGGACCAAGAGACCCAGTACTTC. Translated: CASSLPTSGDQETQYF.

This chain links TRBV3-1 (or the pseudogene TRBV3-2) with TRBJ2-7, with 9 bases lining up with TRBD1. The CDR3 is made up of 14 amino acids. Per the germline V gene, CDR1 is LGHDT and CDR2 is YNNKEL (reference sequence). V lost 1 base, J lost 6 bases, and 4 bases stayed unmatched. The CDR3 sequence: CASSQAGQGLEQYF. CDR3 bases: TGTGCCAGCAGCCAAGCGGGACAGGGACTCGAGCAGTACTTC.

V usage is TRBV6-2 or TRBV6-3 and J usage is TRBJ1-5; tentative D call: TRBD1 (5 bases). V lost 4 bases to trimming and J lost 2 bases, with 15 bases between them. This CDR3 spans 16 amino acids. From germline, CDR1 is MNHEY and CDR2 SVGEGT. In nucleotides, the CDR3 is TGTGCCAGCAGTTCCAGGGAGGGTTTGCGCAATCAGCCCCAGCATTTT. This encodes CASSSREGLRNQPQHF.

The V and J genes are TRBV30 and TRBJ2-2; TRBD1 agrees at 10 bases. Germline V gene data show CDR1 as GTSNPN and CDR2 as SVGIG (reference sequence). The V and J ends lost 1 base and 7 bases, in that order; junction bases with no gene match: 9. The CDR3 covers 16 residues. CDR3 sequence reads: CAWSERDRGWIGELFF. Written as DNA, the CDR3 is TGTGCCTGGAGTGAACGGGACAGGGGCTGGATCGGGGAGCTGTTTTTT.

The rearrangement joins TRBV6-6 to TRBJ2-3; TRBD2 agrees at 7 bases. The V gene's germline CDR1 is MNHNY and CDR2 SVGAGI (reference sequence). There are 14 residues in the CDR3. V shed 8 bases and J 6 bases; nucleotides not matched to a gene: 11. The CDR3 region has the DNA TGTGCCAGCGGGGCTAGCGGCTACTTGGATACGCAGTATTTT. Residues: CASGASGYLDTQYF.

This clone was seen a single time. The genes are TRBV18 and TRBJ2-5; D gene unclear. The last part of the DNA fits TRBJ2-7 better; the J call may be wrong. The length of the CDR3 is 14 residues. Germline V lookup: CDR1 KGHSH, CDR2 LQKENI. The CDR3 loop reads CASSPRQASYEQYF. CDR3 nucleotide sequence: TGTGCCAGCTCACCCCGGCAGGCCTCCTACGAGCAGTACTTC.

CDR3 sequence (DNA): TGTGCCAGCAGCCCAACCGACGGGAGAACTGAAGCTTTCTTT. Its translation: CASSPTDGRTEAFF. The gene calls are TRBV7-2 and TRBJ1-1; no clear D gene. The CDR3 is 14 amino acids. The V and J ends lost 5 bases and 5 bases respectively, with 15 bases between them. Germline loops: CDR1 SGHTA, CDR2 FQGNSA.

The chain combines TRBV28 with TRBJ1-2; 9 positions agree with TRBD1. This CDR3 has 14 amino acids. Germline CDR1 is MDHEN and CDR2 is SYDVKM. DNA for the CDR3: TGTGCTACAGTCGGGACAGGGTTTTTTCGTGGCTACACCTTC. This translates into CATVGTGFFRGYTF.

This chain connects TRBV1 to TRBJ2-7; the table's D call, TRBD2, was not checked against the DNA. TRBV1 is annotated as a pseudogene. The CDR3 runs to 16 residues. The CDR3 sequence: CTSSQVKRAVIYEQYF. CDR3 nucleotide sequence: TGCACCAGCAGCCAAGTAAAGCGGGCAGTTATCTACGAGCAGTACTTC.

The chain carries TRBV29-1 and TRBJ1-1, with 8 bases lining up with TRBD1. This CDR3 has 13 amino acids. The V gene end was trimmed by 4 bases and the J gene end by 5 bases; junction bases not matched to a gene: 6. Germline loops: CDR1 SQVTM, CDR2 ANQGSEA. CDR3 coding DNA: TGCAGCGTTGCAGTGACAGGGGATACTGAAGCTTTCTTT. Residues: CSVAVTGDTEAFF.

The chain combines TRBV7-8 with TRBJ1-1; D is undetermined. The CDR3 sequence is 14 residues long. Germline values: CDR1 SGHVS, CDR2 FQNEAQ. Trimming stripped 7 bases from V and 4 bases from J, with 16 bases between. DNA for the CDR3: TGTGCCAGCACCTCAGCATTTGTGGCCACTGAAGCTTTCTTT. This translates into CASTSAFVATEAFF. Based on the CDR3 plus reference TRBV7-8 and TRBJ1-1, the full variable domain is GAGVSQSPRYKVAKRGQDVALRCDPISGHVSLFWYQQALGQGPEFLTYFQNEAQLDKSGLPSDRFFAERPEGSVSTLKIQRTQQEDSAVYLCASTSAFVATEAFFGQGTRLTVV.

The chain uses TRBV6-6 and TRBJ2-3, with TRBD1 matching over 7 bases. Germline V lookup: CDR1 MNHNY, CDR2 SVGAGI (reference sequence). There are 14 residues in the CDR3. V gave up 5 bases and J gave up 0 bases; unmatched junction bases: 2. The CDR3 region is CASSGQDSTDTQYF. CDR3 sequence (DNA): TGTGCCAGCAGTGGACAGGATAGCACAGATACGCAGTATTTT.

In this sample, this clone turned up once. The rearrangement uses TRBV20-1 and TRBJ2-2, with 9 bases aligning to TRBD2. CDR1 DFQATT and CDR2 SNEGSKA come from the germline V gene (reference sequence). V was pared by 3 bases and J by 4 bases, with 3 bases of the junction left unmatched. CDR3 length: 14 amino acids. The CDR3 protein is CSASSGSGTGELFF. The CDR3 DNA sequence: TGCAGTGCTAGTAGCGGGAGCGGCACCGGGGAGCTGTTTTTT.